This T cell receptor beta chain was sequenced during a study of T cell repertoires in cytomegalovirus infection (dated 2019 in TCRdb). Looking at the study overall: The peptide stimulations were aimed at well-studied HLA-B-restricted epitopes as well as recently identified HLA-C-restricted CMV epitopes, whose presentation resists viral immunomodulation. The HLA type of each donor mattered for the analysis, because public TCR beta signatures pointed to carriage of CMV infection along with the matching HLA type.

General findings and caveats noted by the study authors: Cumulative frequency of public TCR beta family members discriminated carriers of CMV infection plus the relevant HLA type in this cohort and an independent approximately 370-donor cohort. The ex vivo response was dominated by HLA-C-restricted CMV-specific TCR beta clonotypes, and the single most frequent clonotype in two of eight donors was supplied by these HLA-C-restricted clonotypes.

For CDR1 and CDR2, the germline V gene lists SGHTA and FQGTGA. The CDR3 sequence holds 16 residues, the cysteine and phenylalanine included. The kept DNA is CDR3 alone, 48 bases in frame from the first base. Reads for this sample came from an Illumina HiSeq 1500. TCRdb's own reprocessing of the public reads used fastp at Q25 and MiXCR and kept productive beta chains. Each entry is one CDR3 protein sequence, shown with its most common DNA and genes. A total of roughly 920,000 distinct CDR3 sequences appear in this sample, around 32% of them only once. The ten top clones hold around an eighth of the sample. Interpreted using the paper, the treatment or condition label stands for: in vitro stimulation with specific CMV peptide epitopes to enrich CMV-specific T cells. As to this clonotype: Its antigen is not yet known. One end of the junction varies from germline; a read error may be responsible.

The chain links TRBV7-3 with TRBJ2-3; a stretch of 15 junction bases matches TRBD2. The sequencing here drew on cultured CD8+ T cells from PBMCs, taken from culture after CMV antigen stimulation. This receptor was identified in a human donor in good health (CMV status not recorded). Some clones in this sample may be carry-over from other donors' samples. The sequenced DNA: TGTGCCAACAGCGTGGGGACTAGCGGGGGGTCAGATACGCAGTATTTT. Its protein reads: CANSVGTSGGSDTQYF. The CDR3, completed at both ends by the reference TRBV7-3 and TRBJ2-3 genes, gives the full variable domain GAGVSQTPSNKVTEKGKYVELRCDPISGHTALYWYRQSLGQGPEFLIYFQGTGAADDSGLPNDRFFAVRPEGSVSTLKIQRTERGDSAVYLCANSVGTSGGSDTQYFGPGTRLTVL.